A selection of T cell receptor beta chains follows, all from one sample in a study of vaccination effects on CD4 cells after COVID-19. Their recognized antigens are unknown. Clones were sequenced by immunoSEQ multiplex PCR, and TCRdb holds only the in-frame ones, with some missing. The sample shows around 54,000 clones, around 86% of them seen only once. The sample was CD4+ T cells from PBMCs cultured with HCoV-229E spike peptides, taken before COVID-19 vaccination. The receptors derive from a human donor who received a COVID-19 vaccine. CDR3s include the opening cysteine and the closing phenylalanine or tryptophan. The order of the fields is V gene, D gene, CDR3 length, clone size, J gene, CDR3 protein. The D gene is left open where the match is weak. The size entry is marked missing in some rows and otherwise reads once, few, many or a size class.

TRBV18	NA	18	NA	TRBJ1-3	CASSPIGTTKLWGNTIYF
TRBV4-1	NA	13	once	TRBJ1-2	CASSQDISRGYTF
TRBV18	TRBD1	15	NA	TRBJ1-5	CASSPEGANNQPQHF
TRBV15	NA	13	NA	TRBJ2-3	CATSREGGGTQYF
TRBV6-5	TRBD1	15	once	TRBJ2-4	CASTGQTIAKNIQYF
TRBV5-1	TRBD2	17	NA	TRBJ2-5	CASSLDGLAVDQETQYF
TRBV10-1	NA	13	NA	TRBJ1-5	CASSGGSNQPQHF
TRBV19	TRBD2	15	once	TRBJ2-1	CASSLAGAAMEEQFF
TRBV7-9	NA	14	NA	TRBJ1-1	CASSFGEMNTEAFF
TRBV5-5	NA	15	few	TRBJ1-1	CASSFSQLTNTEAFF
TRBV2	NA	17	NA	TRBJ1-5	CASSERAPGLSNQPQHF
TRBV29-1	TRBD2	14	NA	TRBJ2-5	CSGIYSGAQETQYF
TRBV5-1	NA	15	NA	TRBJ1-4	CASSSAKEVQEKLFF
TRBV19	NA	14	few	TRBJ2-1	CASSIAGTFNEQFF
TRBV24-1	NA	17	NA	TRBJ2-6	CATSDPGRNSGANVLTF
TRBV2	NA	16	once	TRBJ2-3	CASSYPGRPSTDTQYF
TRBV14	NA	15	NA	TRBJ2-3	CASSPFRSRTDTQYF
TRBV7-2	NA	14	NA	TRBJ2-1	CASSPTPQYNEQFF
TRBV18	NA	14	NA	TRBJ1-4	CASSPTGVNEKLFF
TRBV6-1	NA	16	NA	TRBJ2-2	CASSEVLGGRTGELFF
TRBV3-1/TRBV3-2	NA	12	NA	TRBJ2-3	CASSHTTDTQYF
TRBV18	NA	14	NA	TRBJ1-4	CASSPDLTNEKLFF
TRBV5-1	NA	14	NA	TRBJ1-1	CASSLTVSGTEAFF
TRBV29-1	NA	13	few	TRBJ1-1	CSVEGDRNTEAFF
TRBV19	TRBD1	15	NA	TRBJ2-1	CASSIAGTVYNEQFF
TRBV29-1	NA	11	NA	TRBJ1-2	CSVEWAGGYTF
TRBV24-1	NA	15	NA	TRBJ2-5	CATSDSGRVQETQYF
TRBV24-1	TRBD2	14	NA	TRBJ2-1	CATSGLAGGTEQFF
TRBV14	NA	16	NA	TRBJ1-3	CASSQERVYSGNTIYF
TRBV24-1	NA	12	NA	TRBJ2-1	CATSDPYNEQFF
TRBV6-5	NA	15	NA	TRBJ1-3	CASSYSTGPGNTIYF
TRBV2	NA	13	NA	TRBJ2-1	CASPPRQLNEQFF
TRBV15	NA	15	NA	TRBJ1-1	CATSRVVGGNTEAFF
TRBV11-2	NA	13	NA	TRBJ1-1	CASSPGTLTEAFF
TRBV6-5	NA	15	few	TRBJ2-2	CASSFRDVNTGELFF
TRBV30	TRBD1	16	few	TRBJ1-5	CAWSLGQGGRNQPQHF
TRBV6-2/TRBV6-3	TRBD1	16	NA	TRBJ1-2	CASSHSGTEIGDGYTF
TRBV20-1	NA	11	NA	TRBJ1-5	CSVKGNQPQHF
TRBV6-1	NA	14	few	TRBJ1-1	CASSEGPTNTEAFF
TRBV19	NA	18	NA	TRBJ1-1	CASREGKLKSTKNTEAFF
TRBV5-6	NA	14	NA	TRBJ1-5	CASSSFRSNQPQHF
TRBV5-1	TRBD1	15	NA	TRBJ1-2	CASSQEGQGNYGYTF
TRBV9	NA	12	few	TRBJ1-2	CASSVGFGGYTF
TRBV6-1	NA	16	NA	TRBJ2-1	CASSEEGTIFYNEQFF
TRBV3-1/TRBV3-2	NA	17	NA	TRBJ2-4	CASSQDGRGGVGNIQYF
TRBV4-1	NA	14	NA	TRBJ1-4	CASSQALSNEKLFF
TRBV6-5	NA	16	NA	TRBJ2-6	CASSYSGNSGANVLTF
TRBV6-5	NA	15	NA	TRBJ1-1	CASSNTAGGGTEAFF
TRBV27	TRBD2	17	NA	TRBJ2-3	CASSLFSGGGNTDTQYF
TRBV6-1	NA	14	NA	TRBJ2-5	CASSDSVRIGTQYF
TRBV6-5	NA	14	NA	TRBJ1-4	CASFKGRVGEKLFF
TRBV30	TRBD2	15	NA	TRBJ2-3	CAWSQNPGTSHTQYF
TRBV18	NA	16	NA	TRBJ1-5	CASSLFQQGEGQPQHF
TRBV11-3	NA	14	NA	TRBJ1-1	CASSAQPAGTEAFF
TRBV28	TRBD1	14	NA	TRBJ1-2	CAARQGPHNYGYTF